This T cell receptor beta chain was identified during a study of radiotherapy plus CTLA-4 blockade in lung cancer. CDR3 length equals 15 residues. The V gene end was trimmed by 10 bases and the J gene end by 4 bases; junction bases not matched to a gene: 10. Germline assignment: CDR1 LNHDA and CDR2 SQIVND (reference sequence). The protocol was immunoSEQ multiplex PCR, while the TCRdb copy is restricted to in-frame clones and leaves out a portion. The table lists about 50,000 clones, roughly 73% of them singletons. The sequence was collected from a human donor with non-small cell lung cancer who had a complete response to radiotherapy plus ipilimumab. The V and J genes are TRBV19 and TRBJ2-7; 13 positions match TRBD2. The sequencing used peripheral blood, collected from a patient treated with radiotherapy plus ipilimumab. The CDR3 here is CATKSPTSGRYEQYF. CDR3 in DNA: TGTGCCACCAAATCGCCGACTAGCGGGAGGTACGAGCAGTACTTC.